These 23 T cell receptor beta chains came from one sample sequenced in a study of blood T cells in healthy people across ages. Together with a sample-barcoded 5' primer, a J-beta primer mix was included in a second PCR lasting about 7 to 11 cycles. TCRdb re-called the 5' RACE reads with MiXCR, one entry per CDR3 protein. The repertoire holds approximately 730,000 distinct CDR3 sequences, with 35% to 45% as singletons. Material for sequencing was blood. All receptors derive from a woman in her sixties in good health.

The rearrangement joins TRBV4-2 to TRBJ1-1; D is perhaps TRBD1 (5 bases). The ends were cut back, 3 bases at V and 4 bases at J, with 15 bases in the middle. The CDR3 is made up of 15 amino acids. The germline V gene has CDR1 LGHNA and CDR2 YNFKEQ. The CDR3 is CASSQEGGGITEAFF. CDR3 coding DNA: TGTGCCAGCAGCCAGGAAGGCGGGGGGATCACTGAAGCTTTCTTT.

The chain employs TRBV20-1 and TRBJ2-4; D tentatively fits TRBD1 or TRBD2 (5 bases each). The DNA end favors TRBJ2-7, so the J call may be wrong. In germline, CDR1 is DFQATT, CDR2 SNEGSKA (reference sequence). This CDR3 spans 11 amino acids. CDR3 bases: TGCAGTGCTGGGACGGACTACGAGCAGTACTTC. Protein sequence: CSAGTDYEQYF.

This clonotype appeared many times. The chain is built from TRBV4-3 and TRBJ2-1; D may be TRBD2 (5 bases). Germline V gene data show CDR1 as LGHNA and CDR2 as YSLEER. There are 15 residues in the CDR3. Trimming left V 0 bases short and J 5 bases short, with 11 bases between. This CDR3 is CASSQERELNNEQFF. CDR3 in DNA: TGCGCCAGCAGCCAAGAACGGGAATTAAACAATGAGCAGTTCTTC.

The V and J genes are TRBV10-3 and TRBJ1-4; 9 bases fit TRBD1. This CDR3 spans 13 amino acids. In germline, CDR1 is ENHRY, CDR2 SYGVKD. The ends lost 10 bases at V and 8 bases at J; junction bases unmatched: 8. The chain's CDR3 is CATTGGAGEKLFF. For the CDR3, the DNA is TGTGCCACAACAGGGGGCGCAGGGGAAAAACTGTTTTTT.

The chain joins TRBV18 to TRBJ1-2; no definite D call. The V end lost 4 bases, the J end lost 8 bases, and 14 bases lay between the germline ends. This CDR3 contains 13 residues. Germline V CDR1 and CDR2: KGHSH, LQKENI. The CDR3 nucleotides are TGTGCCAGCTCACTGGGCGGGATAGGAGGCTACACCTTC. Translation: CASSLGGIGGYTF.

This clonotype was found many times. The V and J genes are TRBV29-1 and TRBJ2-7; 9 bases align to TRBD1. Losses at the gene ends were 3 bases for V and 6 bases for J; bases not matched to a gene: 6. CDR1 SQVTM and CDR2 ANQGSEA come from the germline V gene. This CDR3 has 13 amino acids. The CDR3 sequence is CSVDKGTGLEQYF. CDR3 DNA sequence: TGCAGCGTTGATAAAGGGACAGGGCTCGAGCAGTACTTC.

The chain employs TRBV20-1 and TRBJ1-2, with D hard to call. Germline-derived CDR1 and CDR2 are DFQATT and SNEGSKA (reference sequence). The CDR3 is 14 amino acids. The ends were cut back, 1 base at V and 2 bases at J, with 11 bases in the middle. This CDR3 is CSARGPTTNYGYTF. The CDR3, as DNA: TGCAGTGCTAGAGGACCGACAACAAACTATGGCTACACCTTC.

The rearrangement joins TRBV12-3 or TRBV12-4 to TRBJ2-1; no clear D gene. V lost 6 bases and J lost 13, with 13 bases in between. The CDR3 is 11 residues long. The CDR3 loop reads CASSPRETQFF. The CDR3 DNA is TGTGCCAGCAGCCCTCGAGAGACCCAGTTCTTC.

The chain combines TRBV28 with TRBJ2-3; D unclear. The CDR3 spans 13 residues. Deletions cut 7 bases from V and 1 base from J, with 9 bases between. Germline-derived CDR1 and CDR2 are MDHEN and SYDVKM. CDR3 in amino acids: CASTDMGTDTQYF. Here the CDR3 DNA reads TGTGCCAGCACCGACATGGGCACAGATACGCAGTATTTT.

J is TRBJ2-1 and V is TRBV25-1; a weak D match, TRBD2 (6 bases). The V and J ends lost 2 bases and 13 bases respectively, with 21 bases between them. The germline gives CDR1 MGHDK, CDR2 SYGVNS. The CDR3 is 15 amino acids. The CDR3 DNA follows: TGTGCCAGCAGTGAAGGGAACGGACTACAAGAGACCCAGTTCTTC. It yields the protein CASSEGNGLQETQFF.

This chain links TRBV4-3 with TRBJ2-1, with TRBD2 identical over 9 bases. Germline CDR1 LGHNA, CDR2 YSLEER. The CDR3 is 17 amino acids. V lost 1 base, J lost 7 bases, and 11 bases stayed unmatched. The CDR3 loop reads CASSQALLSLAGNEQFF. The CDR3 DNA reads as TGCGCCAGCAGCCAAGCTCTTTTATCCCTAGCGGGAAATGAGCAGTTCTTC.

The chain has TRBV9 and TRBJ2-1; 9 bases agree with TRBD2. This CDR3 comprises 15 residues. Germline CDR1 SGDLS, CDR2 YYNGEE. The ends lost 0 bases at V and 8 bases at J; junction bases unmatched: 6. DNA of the CDR3: TGTGCCAGCAGCGTAGGTGTTAGCGGGAGCTATGAGCAGTTCTTC. It specifies CASSVGVSGSYEQFF.

The chain carries TRBV6-5 and TRBJ2-7, with 7 nucleotides matching TRBD1. Trimming removed 0 bases from V and 0 bases from J; junction bases left unmatched: 14. The CDR3 runs to 19 residues. Germline values: CDR1 MNHEY, CDR2 SVGAGI. CDR3 in DNA: TGTGCCAGCAGTTACTCTCCCCGAGCTCTTAGGGGGCGCTCCTACGAGCAGTACTTC. Translated: CASSYSPRALRGRSYEQYF.

This chain connects TRBV7-3 to TRBJ2-2; 8 bases map to TRBD1. The CDR3 totals 15 residues. Per the germline V gene, CDR1 is SGHTA and CDR2 is FQGTGA. V shed 2 bases, J shed 1 base, and the junction held 0 bases outside the gene matches. This CDR3 is CASSLGTGNTGELFF. Written as DNA, the CDR3 is TGTGCCAGCAGCTTAGGGACAGGGAACACCGGGGAGCTGTTTTTT.

Concerning this clonotype itself: The junction and the germline gene differ at one end; a read error may be behind it. This sequence joins TRBV5-1 and TRBJ2-3, with D hard to call. Germline V gives CDR1 SGHRS, CDR2 YFSETQ. This CDR3 has 12 amino acids. The CDR3 is CTSSPPGDTQYF. CDR3 sequence (DNA): TGCACCAGCAGCCCTCCGGGAGATACGCAGTATTTT.

On this clonotype itself: At one of its ends the junction is not consistent with the germline gene, which may arise from a read error. The chain joins TRBV7-9 to TRBJ2-7; perhaps D is TRBD1 or TRBD2 (5 bases each). Looked up from germline, CDR1 is SEHNR and CDR2 is FQNEAQ (reference sequence). The CDR3 consists of 16 residues. CDR3 sequence: CANSPIRDANRGEQYF. As DNA, the CDR3 is TGTGCCAACAGCCCCATCCGGGACGCCAACCGTGGGGAGCAGTACTTC.

This clonotype was seen only a few times. V usage is TRBV7-2 and J usage is TRBJ1-2; D call uncertain. Trimming took 1 base from V and 8 from J, leaving 17 bases between them. This CDR3 has 15 amino acids. Germline CDR1 SGHTA, CDR2 FQGNSA. The CDR3 DNA sequence: TGTGCCAGCAGCTTAGGATTCGGGCGCGACTCGGGCTACACCTTC. Amino acids: CASSLGFGRDSGYTF.

The CDR3 here is CASSLQAGGSPRETQYF. Written as DNA, the CDR3 is TGTGCCAGCAGCTTACAGGCGGGAGGTAGCCCCCGGGAGACCCAGTACTTC. This chain connects TRBV7-2 to TRBJ2-7; TRBD2 aligns across 8 bases. With the DNA end fitting TRBJ2-5 better, the J assignment may be wrong. From germline, CDR1 is SGHTA and CDR2 FQGNSA. The CDR3 is made up of 17 amino acids.

CDR3 region: CASSRLAGGLTDTQYF. The CDR3 bases are TGTGCCAGCAGCCGTCTAGCGGGGGGGTTGACAGATACGCAGTATTTT. The chain employs TRBV3-1 and TRBJ2-3; TRBD2 agrees at 12 bases. CDR1 is LGHDT, CDR2 YNNKEL, per germline (reference sequence). Trimming at V came to 4 bases and at J to 3 bases, leaving 5 bases not matched to a gene. The CDR3 is made up of 16 amino acids.

This clonotype was seen a few times. CDR3 DNA: TGTGCCAGCAGCTTGTGGGCAGGGCTCTACGAGCAGTACTTC. It encodes CASSLWAGLYEQYF. The chain links TRBV5-6 to TRBJ2-7, with a tentative D call TRBD1 (5 bases). Germline CDR1 and CDR2: SGHDT and YYEEEE. The CDR3 is made up of 14 amino acids. V gave up 1 base and J gave up 3 bases, with 11 bases separating them.

This clonotype was counted only a few times. The chain employs TRBV28 and TRBJ2-7; D gene ambiguous. From germline, CDR1 is MDHEN and CDR2 SYDVKM. CDR3 size: 14 residues. Trimming took off 2 bases at V and 0 bases at J, with 8 bases between the two ends. Here the CDR3 reads CASSLGSNSYEQYF. CDR3 nucleotide sequence: TGTGCCAGCAGTTTAGGCAGTAACTCCTACGAGCAGTACTTC.

The rearrangement joins TRBV12-3 or TRBV12-4 to TRBJ2-3; 9 bases are a match to TRBD2. The V gene end was trimmed by 2 bases and the J gene end by 1 base; junction bases not matched to a gene: 7. The CDR3 runs to 17 residues. The CDR3 region has the DNA TGTGCCAGCAGTTTACGGCGGGGGGGCCAGCGCACAGATACGCAGTATTTT. Encoded protein: CASSLRRGGQRTDTQYF.

This chain connects TRBV20-1 to TRBJ2-5, with 15 bases identical to TRBD2. The V gene's germline CDR1 is DFQATT and CDR2 SNEGSKA (reference sequence). There are 14 residues in the CDR3. The V segment lost 0 bases and the J segment 13 bases; nucleotides outside the gene matches: 6. This chain's CDR3 is CSARDGTSGGSGYF. The CDR3 nucleotides are TGCAGTGCTAGAGACGGGACTAGCGGGGGGTCGGGGTACTTC.